This entry concerns a single T cell receptor beta chain. This sample was included in a study of CD8 T cells in Susac syndrome. V was cut by 0 bases and J by 5 bases, with 11 bases left in between. CDR1 SGDLS and CDR2 YYNGEE come from the germline V gene. CDR3 length: 14 residues. With random hexamers, reverse transcription was performed on roughly 0.45 to 1 ug of RNA. TCRdb passed the immunoSEQ multiplex PCR reads through MiXCR, listing each CDR3 protein once. Here the sample spans 60,000 to 75,000 distinct CDR3 sequences, roughly 94% being singletons. The V gene is TRBV9, the J gene TRBJ1-2; D ambiguous. Sequences were obtained from CD8+ T cells from PBMCs. This clonotype was obtained from a human donor in good health. The CDR3 DNA follows: TGTGCCAGCAGCGTAGAGGGCAGGCCTTATGGCTACACCTTC. Translating gives CASSVEGRPYGYTF.